One and the same sample provided the 11 T cell receptor beta chains below, sequenced in a study of beta chain features in type 1 diabetes. The study reverse transcribed the entire isolated RNA, so it sequenced expressed TCRB transcripts. Profiling relied on immunoSEQ multiplex PCR, and the TCRdb table lists in-frame clones only, not all of them. The sample holds roughly 170,000 clones, 13% seen once. Input material: central memory CD4+ T cells from blood. These receptors were obtained from a woman between 18 and 29 years old in good health.

The rearrangement joins TRBV30 to TRBJ2-5; no clear D gene. Germline V gene sequence: CDR1 GTSNPN, CDR2 SVGIG (reference sequence). Between the trimmed V and J ends, which lost 1 base and 1 base, there was a span of 4 bases. This CDR3 spans 12 amino acids. The DNA for the CDR3 is TGTGCCTGGAGTGGCGGCCAAGAGACCCAGTACTTC. Translation: CAWSGGQETQYF.

As regards this clone: One end of the junction varies from germline; a read error may be responsible. The rearrangement links TRBV6-6 to TRBJ2-2; tentative D call: TRBD2 (6 bases). Germline V gene sequence: CDR1 MNHNY, CDR2 SVGAGI (reference sequence). There are 15 residues in the CDR3. Here the CDR3 reads CASSNSGRGTGELFF. The CDR3 DNA reads TGTGCCAGCAGTAACTCCGGGAGAGGCACCGGGGAGCTGTTTTTT.

The V gene is TRBV30, the J gene TRBJ1-2; TRBD1 agrees at 8 bases. Trimming took 8 bases from V and 5 from J; bases not matched to a gene: 4. CDR1 and CDR2 from the germline V gene are GTSNPN and SVGIG (reference sequence). The CDR3 loop spans 11 amino acids. The CDR3 spells CAGGQEYGYTF. Here the CDR3 DNA reads TGTGCCGGGGGACAGGAATATGGCTACACCTTC. Together with reference TRBV30 and TRBJ1-2, the CDR3 gives the full variable domain: SQTIHQWPATLVQPVGSPLSLECTVEGTSNPNLYWYRQAAGRGLQLLFYSVGIGQISSEVPQNLSASRPQDRQFILSSKKLLLSDSGFYLCAGGQEYGYTFGSGTRLTVV.

This rearrangement joins TRBV5-1 to TRBJ2-1, with 9 bases matching TRBD2. From germline, CDR1 is SGHRS and CDR2 YFSETQ. V shed 5 bases, J shed 8 bases, and the junction held 11 bases outside the gene matches. This CDR3 spans 15 amino acids. The CDR3 spells CASREIAGAGHEQFF. For the CDR3, the DNA is TGCGCCAGCAGGGAGATAGCGGGAGCGGGGCATGAGCAGTTCTTC.

This clone has more than one count but fewer than ten. The rearrangement links TRBV11-2 to TRBJ2-1; the match to TRBD1 covers 11 bases. There are 16 residues in the CDR3. Germline CDR1 is SGHAT and CDR2 is FQNNGV. Trimming at V came to 4 bases and at J to 10 bases, leaving 12 bases not matched to a gene. CDR3 sequence reads: CASSSRSGTGGGEQFF. CDR3 in DNA: TGTGCCAGCAGCTCCCGCTCCGGGACAGGGGGAGGGGAGCAGTTCTTC.

The rearrangement links TRBV18 to TRBJ2-5; 9 bases are shared with TRBD1. J was trimmed by 3 bases and V by 3 bases; bases with no gene match: 5. CDR1 and CDR2 (germline): KGHSH, LQKENI. The CDR3 is made up of 15 amino acids. The CDR3, as DNA: TGTGCCAGCTCACCCCGGACAGGGGCCGAAGAGACCCAGTACTTC. The encoded protein is CASSPRTGAEETQYF.

The chain employs TRBV2 and TRBJ2-5; TRBD1 is a possible D gene (6 bases). There are 15 residues in the CDR3. With 10 bases removed from V and 2 bases from J, the gap between germline ends came to 20 bases. Germline CDR1 and CDR2: SNHLY and FYNNEI. CDR3 sequence: CATKRQDGAQETQYF. For the CDR3, the DNA is TGTGCCACCAAACGACAGGACGGAGCGCAAGAGACCCAGTACTTC.

This clone was detected a few times. The genes are TRBV28 and TRBJ2-3, with 7 bases matching TRBD2. Germline V gives CDR1 MDHEN, CDR2 SYDVKM. J gave up 0 bases and V 6 bases, and 18 bases lay outside the gene matches. CDR3 length: 19 residues. Here the CDR3 DNA reads TGTGCCAGCAGCCCCACCCGTTTAACTAGCGAGATTAGCACAGATACGCAGTATTTT. Its protein product is CASSPTRLTSEISTDTQYF.

For the CDR3, the DNA is TGTGCCAGCAGCGCACGGGAGACCGTGACCCAGTACTTC. Translated, it gives CASSARETVTQYF. This chain joins TRBV9 and TRBJ2-5; the D gene is possibly TRBD2 (6 bases). Germline V lookup: CDR1 SGDLS, CDR2 YYNGEE. V was shortened by 3 bases and J by 7 bases, with 13 bases between the two germline ends. The length of the CDR3 is 13 residues.

This clone has a handful of counts. The chain links TRBV6-6 to TRBJ2-7; TRBD2 agrees at 10 bases. Germline V gene lookup returns CDR1 MNHNY and CDR2 SVGAGI (reference sequence). Trimming took 7 bases from V and 3 from J; bases not matched to a gene: 9. The CDR3 extends over 15 amino acids. CDR3 residues: CASKASGSPSYEQYF. CDR3 bases: TGTGCCAGCAAGGCTAGCGGGAGTCCCAGCTACGAGCAGTACTTC.

The chain links TRBV19 to TRBJ2-6; D is unresolved. The CDR3 contains 18 residues. V was cut by 9 bases and J by 0 bases, with 21 bases left in between. The germline CDR1 and CDR2 sequences are LNHDA and SQIVND (reference sequence). The CDR3 here is CASHPSSRSYSGANVLTF. The CDR3 DNA reads as TGTGCCAGCCACCCTTCGAGCAGGTCCTACTCTGGGGCCAACGTCCTGACTTTC.